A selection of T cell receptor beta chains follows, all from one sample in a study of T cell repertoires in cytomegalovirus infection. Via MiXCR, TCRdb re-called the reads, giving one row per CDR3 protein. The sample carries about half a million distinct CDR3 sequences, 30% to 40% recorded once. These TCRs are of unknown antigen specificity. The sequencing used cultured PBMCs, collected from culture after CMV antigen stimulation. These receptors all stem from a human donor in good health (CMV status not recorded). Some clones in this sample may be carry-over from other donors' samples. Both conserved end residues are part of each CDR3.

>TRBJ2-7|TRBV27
CASSSILTYEQYF
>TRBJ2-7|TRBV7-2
CASSPQVAGPYEQYF
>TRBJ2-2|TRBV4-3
CASSQERAGEDTGELFF
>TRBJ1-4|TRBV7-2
CASSLEGQASNEKLFF
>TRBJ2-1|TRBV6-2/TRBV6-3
CASSYRTGTGDRNEQFF
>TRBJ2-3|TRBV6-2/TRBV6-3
CASTRDFRRPDTQYF
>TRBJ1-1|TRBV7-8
CASSLGGGASTEAFF
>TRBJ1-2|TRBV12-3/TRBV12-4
CASSFTGGLDGYTF
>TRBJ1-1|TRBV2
CASVVNMNTEAFF
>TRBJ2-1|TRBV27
CASRAGGSSYNEQFF
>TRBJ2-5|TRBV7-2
CASSLFSGPQETQYF
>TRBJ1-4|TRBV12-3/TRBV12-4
CASSPSGGLGEKLFF
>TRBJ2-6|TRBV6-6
CASSFWESGANVLTF
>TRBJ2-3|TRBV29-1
CSVARTDTDTQYF
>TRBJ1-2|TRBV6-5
CASMAPKPPYGYTF
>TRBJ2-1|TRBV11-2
CASSLTRLGHNEQFF
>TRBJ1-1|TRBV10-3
CAISQVVSNTEAFF
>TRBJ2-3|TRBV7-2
CASSSQAGVTDTQYF
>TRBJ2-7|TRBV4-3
CASSSTLSGIRYEQYF
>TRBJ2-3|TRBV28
CASSPLGRGGKDTQYF
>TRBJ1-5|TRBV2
CASSEGQAVNQPQHF
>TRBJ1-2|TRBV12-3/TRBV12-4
CASSLEGGRERFGYGYTF
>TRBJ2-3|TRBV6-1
CASSQERGPRVDTQYF
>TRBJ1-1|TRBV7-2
CASSLQGPEGAFF
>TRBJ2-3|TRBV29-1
CSVFWSGTDTQYF
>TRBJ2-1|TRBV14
CASSQVIGAGSYNEQFF
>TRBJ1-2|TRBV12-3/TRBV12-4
CASSRGLYGYTF
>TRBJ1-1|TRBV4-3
CASSPQGASMNTEAFF
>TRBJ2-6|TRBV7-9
CASSPFGNVLTF
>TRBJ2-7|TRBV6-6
CASSPEPYEQYF
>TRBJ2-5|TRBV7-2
CASTPTGSRETQYF
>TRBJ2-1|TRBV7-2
CASSLVIGGIRSEQFF
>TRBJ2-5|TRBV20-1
CSAGTSGAQETQYF
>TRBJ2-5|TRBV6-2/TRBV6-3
CASSYPRRRSQETQYF
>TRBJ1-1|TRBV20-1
CSARDPRDNGGTEAFF
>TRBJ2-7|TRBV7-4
CASSPQTGDDEQYF
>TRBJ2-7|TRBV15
CATSRDKTSYEQYF
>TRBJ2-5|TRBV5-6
CASSLMTSGKETQYF
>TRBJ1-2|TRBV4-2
CASSQDSQGNYGYTF
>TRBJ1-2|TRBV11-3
CASSGQGAASGYTF
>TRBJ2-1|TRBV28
CASSLRAGGWEQFF
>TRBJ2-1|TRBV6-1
CASSKTSGRAHNEQFF
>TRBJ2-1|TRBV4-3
CASSQQLPTAEGEQFF
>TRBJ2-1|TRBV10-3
CATQVLSSNEQFF
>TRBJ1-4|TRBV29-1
CSVETGEATNEKLFF
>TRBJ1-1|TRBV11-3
CASTPGTGSSTEAFF
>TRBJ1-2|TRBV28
CASVTGDYGYTF
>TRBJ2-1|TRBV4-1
CASREAGVSYNEQFF
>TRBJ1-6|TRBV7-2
CASSPRGRQTPSPLHF
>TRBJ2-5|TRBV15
CATSGGDRLQETQYF
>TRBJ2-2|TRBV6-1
CASSQTYAGELFF
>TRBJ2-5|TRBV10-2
CASSDMLGQNKGETQYF
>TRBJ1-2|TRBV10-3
CAIRGQLSRDYGYTF